The source of this T cell receptor (beta chain) is a study of PD-L1 blockade in urothelial cancer. Study results and limitations: Those with durable benefit had larger increases in tumor-associated blood clones at 3 weeks. Better survival was predicted by below-median pretreatment blood TCR clonality.

Sequencing was performed with immunoSEQ multiplex PCR; in TCRdb, only in-frame clones are kept and a portion is missing. The sample lists some 89,000 clones; roughly 84% were seen once. The length of the CDR3 is 14 residues. V shed 5 bases and J 2 bases; nucleotides not matched to a gene: 5. Germline assignment: CDR1 MDHEN and CDR2 SYDVKM. Turning to this clone: Its antigen is unidentified.

Time point given: pretreatment peripheral blood. Anywhere from 1 to 8 samples came from each patient, spanning pretreatment and on-treatment. The V gene is TRBV28, the J gene TRBJ1-2; 7 positions agree with TRBD1. The sequencing used PBMCs, collected around atezolizumab (anti-PD-L1) treatment. This clonotype originated in a man in his sixties with urothelial cancer. CDR3 loop: CASSGPTGNYGYTF. The CDR3 region has the DNA TGTGCCAGCAGTGGTCCGACAGGGAACTATGGCTACACCTTC.